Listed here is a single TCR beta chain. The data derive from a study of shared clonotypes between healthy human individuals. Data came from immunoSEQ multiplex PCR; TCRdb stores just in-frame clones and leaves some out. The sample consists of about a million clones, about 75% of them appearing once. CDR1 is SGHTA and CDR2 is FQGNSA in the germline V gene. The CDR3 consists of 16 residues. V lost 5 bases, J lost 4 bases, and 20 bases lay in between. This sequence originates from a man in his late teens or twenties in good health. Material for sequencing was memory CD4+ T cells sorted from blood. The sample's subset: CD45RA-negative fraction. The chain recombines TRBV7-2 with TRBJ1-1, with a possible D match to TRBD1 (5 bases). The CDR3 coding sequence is TGTGCCAGCAGCCCGGCGGGATCCACGGGGGGCACTGAAGCTTTCTTT. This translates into CASSPAGSTGGTEAFF.